This TCR beta chain was profiled in a study of OX40 agonist ivuxolimab in advanced cancers. The study, taken as a whole, reports: No antigen was identified for the clonally expanded peripheral T cells. It was also the case that some nonresponders had low normalized T-cell clonal expansion.

On this clone itself: Its antigen is not known.

Clones were read by immunoSEQ multiplex PCR, and TCRdb kept only the in-frame ones, dropping some. The sample shows 69,000 or so clones, 85% to 90% of them seen only once. The timepoints at which blood was sampled were baseline, cycle 4 day 1, and cycle 7 day 1. Germline V gene data show CDR1 as SGHRS and CDR2 as YFSETQ. This CDR3 spans 14 amino acids. The ends were cut back, 5 bases at V and 1 base at J, with 12 bases in the middle. This sequence originates from an adult with an advanced solid tumor such as melanoma, head and neck, liver or kidney cancer. The V gene is TRBV5-1, the J gene TRBJ1-1, with D possibly matching TRBD1 (5 bases). The starting material was CD4+ or CD8+ T cells sorted from blood, obtained in a trial of the OX40 agonist ivuxolimab. In nucleotides, the CDR3 is TGCGCCAGCAGGGACTGGGGCAGGAACACTGAAGCTTTCTTT. The encoded protein is CASRDWGRNTEAFF. The variable domain in full, with the rest retrieved from reference TRBV5-1 and TRBJ1-1, is KAGVTQTPRYLIKTRGQQVTLSCSPISGHRSVSWYQQTPGQGLQFLFEYFSETQRNKGNFPGRFSGRQFSNSRSEMNVSTLELGDSALYLCASRDWGRNTEAFFGQGTRLTVV.